The next 21 T cell receptor beta chains were all read from a single sample in a study of T cells after yellow fever vaccination. MiXCR was run by TCRdb on the 5' RACE reads, yielding one entry per CDR3 protein. Among about 340,000 distinct CDR3 sequences listed, approximately 3.9% were seen once. The sample here was PBMCs, taken 5 days after the yellow fever booster vaccination. These receptor sequences come from a man younger than 35 who received the YFV17D yellow fever vaccine.

This clonotype came up many times. V gene TRBV29-1 combines with J gene TRBJ1-1; D may be TRBD1 (6 bases). This CDR3 is built from 11 residues. V lost 6 bases to trimming and J lost 3 bases, with 8 bases between them. Germline V lookup: CDR1 SQVTM, CDR2 ANQGSEA. CDR3 DNA: TGCAGCGTAAGGGGGTACACTGAAGCTTTCTTT. Translation gives CSVRGYTEAFF.

This clonotype was detected only a few times. The chain joins TRBV30 to TRBJ2-3; weak D call: TRBD1 (6 bases). Per germline, CDR1 GTSNPN and CDR2 SVGIG (reference sequence). Trimming removed 3 bases from V and 2 bases from J, with 12 bases in between. The length of the CDR3 is 14 residues. DNA of the CDR3: TGTGCCTGGAGAGGGGCAGGGGCCACAGATACGCAGTATTTT. Protein: CAWRGAGATDTQYF.

V is TRBV29-1 and J is TRBJ2-2, with 7 bases lining up with TRBD2. Germline CDR1 and CDR2: SQVTM and ANQGSEA. The length of the CDR3 is 14 residues. V lost 5 bases to trimming and J lost 6 bases; unmatched junction nucleotides: 9. The chain's CDR3 is CSVTFSGGAGELFF. CDR3 DNA sequence: TGCAGCGTTACTTTCTCTGGGGGGGCCGGGGAGCTGTTTTTT.

This clonotype has a handful of counts. The rearrangement links TRBV6-6 to TRBJ2-7, with D possibly matching TRBD1 (6 bases). Germline CDR1 MNHNY, CDR2 SVGAGI (reference sequence). The CDR3 covers 13 residues. The V end was cut by 6 bases, the J end by 0 bases, with 9 bases between. CDR3 in DNA: TGTGCCAGCAGAGAGGACAGCTCCTACGAGCAGTACTTC. As protein: CASREDSSYEQYF.

The sample holds a few counts of this clonotype. The chain has TRBV2 and TRBJ2-5, with D possibly TRBD2 on 6 matching bases. The germline gives CDR1 SNHLY, CDR2 FYNNEI. The CDR3 spans 14 residues. V was trimmed by 7 bases and J by 0 bases, leaving 12 bases between them. The CDR3 is CASKPRDYQETQYF. The CDR3 DNA follows: TGTGCCAGCAAACCCCGGGACTACCAAGAGACCCAGTACTTC. The full variable domain, its missing parts supplied by reference TRBV2 and TRBJ2-5, is EPEVTQTPSHQVTQMGQEVILRCVPISNHLYFYWYRQILGQKVEFLVSFYNNEISEKSEIFDDQFSVERPDGSNFTLKIRSTKLEDSAMYFCASKPRDYQETQYFGPGTRLLVL.

The chain recombines TRBV5-1 with TRBJ2-5; 10 nucleotides align to TRBD2. Germline CDR1 reads SGHRS; CDR2 reads YFSETQ. V dropped 4 bases and J dropped 3; count of bases not matched to a gene: 6. CDR3 size: 15 residues. The CDR3 loop reads CASSTSLAGKETQYF. The CDR3 bases are TGCGCCAGCAGCACATCACTAGCGGGAAAAGAGACCCAGTACTTC.

This clonotype was seen a few times. The chain carries TRBV7-9 and TRBJ1-1; D is undetermined. V lost 0 bases, J lost 1 base, and 15 bases lay in between. CDR3 length equals 17 residues. The V gene's germline CDR1 is SEHNR and CDR2 FQNEAQ (reference sequence). The CDR3 DNA reads TGTGCCAGCAGCTTAGCGGCCGTGGCCACCGCGAACACTGAAGCTTTCTTT. It yields the protein CASSLAAVATANTEAFF.

This clonotype came up a few times. The chain employs TRBV7-9 and TRBJ2-3; possibly TRBD1 or TRBD2 for D (6 bases each). Germline V gene lookup returns CDR1 SEHNR and CDR2 FQNEAQ (reference sequence). Trimming left V 5 bases short and J 3 bases short, with 15 bases between. The CDR3 totals 15 residues. The CDR3 protein is CASSPFRGLTDTQYF. The CDR3 DNA sequence: TGTGCCAGCAGCCCCTTCCGGGGGCTTACAGATACGCAGTATTTT.

This clonotype was picked up many times. The gene calls are TRBV27 and TRBJ2-7; 7 positions match TRBD1. This CDR3 comprises 15 residues. Germline V gene data show CDR1 as MNHEY and CDR2 as SMNVEV (reference sequence). V lost 6 bases, J lost 3 bases, and 11 bases stayed unmatched. CDR3 bases: TGTGCCAGCAGACCCTCAGGGGGAGCCTTCTACGAGCAGTACGTC. It yields the protein CASRPSGGAFYEQYV.

This clonotype was detected many times. The chain has TRBV7-2 and TRBJ2-5, with D possibly matching TRBD2 (6 bases). The ends were cut back, 2 bases at V and 5 bases at J, with 12 bases in the middle. This CDR3 contains 14 residues. CDR1 SGHTA and CDR2 FQGNSA come from the germline V gene. Here the CDR3 reads CASSLNAGSETQYF. For the CDR3, the DNA is TGTGCCAGCAGCTTAAACGCGGGGTCGGAGACCCAGTACTTC.

At least ten counts were recorded for this clonotype. The rearrangement joins TRBV5-1 to TRBJ2-1; perhaps D is TRBD1 or TRBD2 (5 bases each). This CDR3 contains 15 residues. V dropped 3 bases and J dropped 2 bases, with 12 bases sitting between them. The V gene's germline CDR1 is SGHRS and CDR2 YFSETQ. The CDR3 coding sequence is TGCGCCAGCAGCTCGGGGCGGCAGGCCTACAATGAGCAGTTCTTC. Translating it yields CASSSGRQAYNEQFF.

The genes are TRBV11-2 and TRBJ1-1; D is ambiguous. CDR3 length: 13 amino acids. V was shortened by 7 bases and J by 5 bases, with 14 bases between the two germline ends. Germline V CDR1 and CDR2: SGHAT, FQNNGV. CDR3 bases: TGTGCCAGCACCCAGGCCCCGGGGACTGAAGCTTTCTTT. Its protein is CASTQAPGTEAFF.

A few counts support this clonotype. A read error may account for a junction end that differs from germline. This chain joins TRBV9 and TRBJ1-1; D gene uncertain. Germline V CDR1 and CDR2: SGDLS, YYNGEE. This CDR3 has 18 amino acids. CDR3 in amino acids: CASSVDAIPYYANSEAFF. The CDR3, as DNA: TGTGCCAGCAGCGTAGACGCAATCCCATATTATGCTAACAGTGAAGCTTTCTTT.

The chain links TRBV18 to TRBJ1-1; no clear D gene. Trimming removed 3 bases at V and 7 bases at J, with 9 bases between. The CDR3 has 12 amino acids. The V gene's germline CDR1 is KGHSH and CDR2 LQKENI. The CDR3 region is CASSPEHLEAFF. The DNA for the CDR3 is TGTGCCAGCTCACCCGAACATCTTGAAGCTTTCTTT. The full variable domain, in which reference TRBV18 and TRBJ1-1 provide the parts outside the CDR3, is NAGVMQNPRHLVRRRGQEARLRCSPMKGHSHVYWYRQLPEEGLKFMVYLQKENIIDESGMPKERFSAEFPKEGPSILRIQQVVRGDSAAYFCASSPEHLEAFFGQGTRLTVV.

This clonotype was seen at least ten times. The chain links TRBV11-2 to TRBJ2-6; D not certain. V lost 5 bases to trimming and J lost 3 bases, with 14 bases between them. The CDR3 is made up of 16 amino acids. Germline assignment: CDR1 SGHAT and CDR2 FQNNGV. The DNA for the CDR3 is TGTGCCAGCAGCCCTCCCCTACGGGTTGGGGCCAACGTCCTGACTTTC. Its translation: CASSPPLRVGANVLTF.

The sample holds a few counts of this clonotype. V usage is TRBV5-1 and J usage is TRBJ2-5; D is perhaps TRBD1 (5 bases). The V gene's germline CDR1 is SGHRS and CDR2 YFSETQ. This CDR3 has 13 residues. Trimming cost V 3 bases and J 1 base, with 7 bases left between them. CDR3 DNA sequence: TGCGCCAGCAGCTCGGACACCCAAGAGACCCAGTACTTC. Amino acids: CASSSDTQETQYF.

This clonotype occurred many times. The chain is built from TRBV2 and TRBJ2-7, with 7 bases aligning to TRBD2. Germline V gene lookup returns CDR1 SNHLY and CDR2 FYNNEI. Trimming took 4 bases from V and 0 from J; bases not matched to a gene: 3. The CDR3 runs to 14 residues. The CDR3 DNA reads TGTGCCAGCAGTGGGCGCGGGAGCTCCTACGAGCAGTACGTC. The encoded protein is CASSGRGSSYEQYV.

This clonotype was recorded many times. The chain links TRBV5-1 to TRBJ1-5; 7 bases align to TRBD1. V trimming: 3 bases; J trimming: 0 bases; junction bases outside the gene matches: 3. CDR1 is SGHRS, CDR2 YFSETQ, per germline. The CDR3 is 15 amino acids. Here the CDR3 DNA reads TGCGCCAGCAGCTCCGGGGACAGTAGCAATCAGCCCCAGCATTTT. Its translation: CASSSGDSSNQPQHF. The variable domain in full, completed from reference TRBV5-1 and TRBJ1-5, reads KAGVTQTPRYLIKTRGQQVTLSCSPISGHRSVSWYQQTPGQGLQFLFEYFSETQRNKGNFPGRFSGRQFSNSRSEMNVSTLELGDSALYLCASSSGDSSNQPQHFGDGTRLSIL.

This clonotype was seen ten or more times. The chain has TRBV18 and TRBJ2-1; either TRBD1 or TRBD2 may supply D (5 bases each). The CDR3 runs 18 residues. Germline V gene lookup returns CDR1 KGHSH and CDR2 LQKENI. V lost 3 bases and J lost 2, with 20 bases in between. The CDR3 region has the DNA TGTGCCAGCTCACCCCCCGGGGCCGCATCTAGACCCTACAATGAGCAGTTCTTC. Its protein is CASSPPGAASRPYNEQFF. Based on the CDR3 plus reference TRBV18 and TRBJ2-1, the full variable domain is NAGVMQNPRHLVRRRGQEARLRCSPMKGHSHVYWYRQLPEEGLKFMVYLQKENIIDESGMPKERFSAEFPKEGPSILRIQQVVRGDSAAYFCASSPPGAASRPYNEQFFGPGTRLTVL.

This clonotype came up a few times. The V gene is TRBV12-3 or TRBV12-4, the J gene TRBJ1-2; 8 nucleotides match TRBD1. The CDR3 is 14 residues long. V gave up 4 bases and J gave up 8 bases; unmatched junction bases: 9. DNA of the CDR3: TGTGCCAGCAGTTCCCTGGGACAGGCGAAAGGCTACACCTTC. Protein sequence: CASSSLGQAKGYTF.

This rearrangement joins TRBV6-5 to TRBJ2-1; tentatively, D is TRBD1 or TRBD2 (6 bases each). Trimming pared 4 bases from V and 5 bases from J, leaving 15 bases between. The CDR3 extends over 15 amino acids. Germline CDR1 is MNHEY and CDR2 is SVGAGI. The CDR3 protein is CASSSRGPGDNEQFF. The DNA of the CDR3 is TGTGCCAGCAGTTCCCGGGGGCCTGGCGACAATGAGCAGTTCTTC.